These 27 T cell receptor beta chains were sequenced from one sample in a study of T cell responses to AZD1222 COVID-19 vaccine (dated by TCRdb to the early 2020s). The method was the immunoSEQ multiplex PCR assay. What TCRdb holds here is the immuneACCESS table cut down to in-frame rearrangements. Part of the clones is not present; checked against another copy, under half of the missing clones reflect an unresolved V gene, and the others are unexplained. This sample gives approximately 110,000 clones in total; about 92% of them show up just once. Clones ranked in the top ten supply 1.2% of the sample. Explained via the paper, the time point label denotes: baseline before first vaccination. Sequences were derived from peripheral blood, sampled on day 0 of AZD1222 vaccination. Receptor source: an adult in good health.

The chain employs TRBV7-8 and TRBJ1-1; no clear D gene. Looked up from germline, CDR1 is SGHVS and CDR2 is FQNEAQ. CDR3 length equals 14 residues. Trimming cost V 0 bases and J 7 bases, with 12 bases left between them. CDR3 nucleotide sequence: TGTGCCAGCAGCTTAGCTGGCAGGCGAAATGAAGCTTTCTTT. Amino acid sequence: CASSLAGRRNEAFF.

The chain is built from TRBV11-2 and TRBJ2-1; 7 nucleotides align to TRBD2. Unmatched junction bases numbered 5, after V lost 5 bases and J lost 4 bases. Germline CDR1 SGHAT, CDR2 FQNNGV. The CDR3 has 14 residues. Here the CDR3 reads CASSLSGGYNEQFF. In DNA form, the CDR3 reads TGTGCCAGCAGCCTGTCGGGGGGATACAATGAGCAGTTCTTC. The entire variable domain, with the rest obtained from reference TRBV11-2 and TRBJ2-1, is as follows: EAGVAQSPRYKIIEKRQSVAFWCNPISGHATLYWYQQILGQGPKLLIQFQNNGVVDDSQLPKDRFSAERLKGVDSTLKIQPAKLEDSAVYLCASSLSGGYNEQFFGPGTRLTVL.

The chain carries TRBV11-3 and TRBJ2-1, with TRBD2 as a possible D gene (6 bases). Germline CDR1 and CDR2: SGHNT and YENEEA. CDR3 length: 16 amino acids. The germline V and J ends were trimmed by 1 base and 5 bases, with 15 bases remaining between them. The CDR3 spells CASSLGVAGINNEQFF. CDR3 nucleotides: TGTGCCAGCAGCTTAGGGGTGGCGGGGATTAACAATGAGCAGTTCTTC.

CDR3 residues: CASSPGLSNQPQHF. CDR3 sequence (DNA): TGTGCCAGCAGTCCGGGACTGAGCAATCAGCCCCAGCATTTT. The rearrangement uses TRBV28 and TRBJ1-5, with D possibly matching TRBD1 (5 bases). The CDR3 is 14 residues long. In germline, CDR1 is MDHEN, CDR2 SYDVKM. V lost 5 bases to trimming and J lost 1 base, with 9 bases between them.

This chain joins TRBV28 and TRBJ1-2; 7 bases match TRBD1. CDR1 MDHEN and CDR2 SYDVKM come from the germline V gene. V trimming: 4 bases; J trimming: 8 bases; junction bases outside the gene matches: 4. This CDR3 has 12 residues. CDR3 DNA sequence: TGTGCCAGCAGTTCAGGGGGGTACGGCTACACCTTC. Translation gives CASSSGGYGYTF.

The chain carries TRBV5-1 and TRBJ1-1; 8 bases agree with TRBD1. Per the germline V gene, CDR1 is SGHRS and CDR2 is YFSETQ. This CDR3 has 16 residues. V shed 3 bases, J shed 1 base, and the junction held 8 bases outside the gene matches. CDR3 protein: CASSSGSGTGNTEAFF. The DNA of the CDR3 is TGCGCCAGCAGCTCCGGATCGGGGACAGGGAACACTGAAGCTTTCTTT.

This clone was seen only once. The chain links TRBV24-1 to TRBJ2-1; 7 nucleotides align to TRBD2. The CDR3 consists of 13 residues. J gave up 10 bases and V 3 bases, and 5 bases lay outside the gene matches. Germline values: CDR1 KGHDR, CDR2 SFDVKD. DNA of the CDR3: TGTGCCACCAGTGATCTGGATAGCGGGGAGCAGTTCTTC. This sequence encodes CATSDLDSGEQFF.

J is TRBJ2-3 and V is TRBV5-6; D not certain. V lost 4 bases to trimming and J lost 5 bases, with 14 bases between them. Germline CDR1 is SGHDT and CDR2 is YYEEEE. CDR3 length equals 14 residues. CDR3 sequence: CASSLGLTGDTQYF. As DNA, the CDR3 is TGTGCCAGCAGCCTCGGGTTGACCGGAGATACGCAGTATTTT.

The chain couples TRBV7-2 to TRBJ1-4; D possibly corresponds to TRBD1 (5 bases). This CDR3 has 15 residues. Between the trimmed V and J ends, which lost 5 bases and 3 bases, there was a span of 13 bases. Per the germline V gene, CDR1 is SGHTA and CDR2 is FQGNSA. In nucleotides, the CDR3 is TGTGCCAGCAGCCCGAGTCAGGGTTCTAATGAAAAACTGTTTTTT. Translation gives CASSPSQGSNEKLFF.

The CDR3 loop reads CASSYGGRTQYF. Written as DNA, the CDR3 is TGTGCCAGCAGTTACGGCGGTAGGACCCAGTACTTC. This chain links TRBV6-5 with TRBJ2-5; no clear D. V lost 2 bases and J lost 7, with 8 bases in between. CDR3 size: 12 residues. Germline CDR1 reads MNHEY; CDR2 reads SVGAGI.

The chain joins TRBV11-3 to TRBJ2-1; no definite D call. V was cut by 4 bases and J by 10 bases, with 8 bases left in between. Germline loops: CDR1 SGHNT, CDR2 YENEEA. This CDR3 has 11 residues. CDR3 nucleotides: TGTGCCAGCAGCTCCGACTTGGAGCAGTTCTTC. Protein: CASSSDLEQFF. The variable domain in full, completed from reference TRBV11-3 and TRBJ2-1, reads EAGVVQSPRYKIIEKKQPVAFWCNPISGHNTLYWYLQNLGQGPELLIRYENEEAVDDSQLPKDRFSAERLKGVDSTLKIQPAELGDSAVYLCASSSDLEQFFGPGTRLTVL.

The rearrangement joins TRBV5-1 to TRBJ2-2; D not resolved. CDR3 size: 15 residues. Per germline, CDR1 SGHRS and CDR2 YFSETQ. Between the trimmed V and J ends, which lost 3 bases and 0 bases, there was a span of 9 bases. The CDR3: CASSSSAANTGELFF. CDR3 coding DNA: TGCGCCAGCAGCTCGAGTGCCGCGAACACCGGGGAGCTGTTTTTT.

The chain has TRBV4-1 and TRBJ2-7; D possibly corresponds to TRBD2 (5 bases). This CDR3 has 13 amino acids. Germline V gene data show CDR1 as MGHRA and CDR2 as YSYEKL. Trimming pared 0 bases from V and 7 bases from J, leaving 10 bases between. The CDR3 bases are TGCGCCAGCAGCCAAGATTTGGCGGGTGAGCAGTACTTC. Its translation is CASSQDLAGEQYF.

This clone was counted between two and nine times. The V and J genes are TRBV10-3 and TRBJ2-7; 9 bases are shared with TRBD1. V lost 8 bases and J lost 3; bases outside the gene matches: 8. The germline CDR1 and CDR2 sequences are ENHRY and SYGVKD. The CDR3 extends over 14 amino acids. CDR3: CAIRGTGTNYEQYF. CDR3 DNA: TGTGCCATCCGAGGGACAGGGACGAACTACGAGCAGTACTTC.

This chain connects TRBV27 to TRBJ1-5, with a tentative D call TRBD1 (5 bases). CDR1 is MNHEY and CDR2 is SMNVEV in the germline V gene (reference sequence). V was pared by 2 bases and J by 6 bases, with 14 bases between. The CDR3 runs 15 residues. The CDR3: CASSLTAGGRQPQHF. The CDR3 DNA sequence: TGTGCCAGCAGTTTAACGGCTGGGGGACGTCAGCCCCAGCATTTT.

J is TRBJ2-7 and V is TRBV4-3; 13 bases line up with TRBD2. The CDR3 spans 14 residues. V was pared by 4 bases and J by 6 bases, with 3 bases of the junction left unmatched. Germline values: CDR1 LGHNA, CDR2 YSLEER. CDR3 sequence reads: CASSLGTSGAEQYF. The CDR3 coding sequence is TGCGCCAGCAGCCTCGGGACTAGCGGGGCCGAGCAGTACTTC.

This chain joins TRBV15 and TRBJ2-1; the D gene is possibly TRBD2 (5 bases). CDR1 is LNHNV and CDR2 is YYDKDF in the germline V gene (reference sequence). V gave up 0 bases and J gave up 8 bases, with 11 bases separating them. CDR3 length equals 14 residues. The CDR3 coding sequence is TGTGCCACCAGCAGAGATCGAGGGAAGGATGAGCAGTTCTTC. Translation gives CATSRDRGKDEQFF.

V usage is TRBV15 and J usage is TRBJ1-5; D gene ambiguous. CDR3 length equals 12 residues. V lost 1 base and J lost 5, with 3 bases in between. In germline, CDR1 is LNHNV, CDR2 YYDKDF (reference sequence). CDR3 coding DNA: TGTGCCACCAGCAGAGGGGATCAGCCCCAGCATTTT. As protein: CATSRGDQPQHF.

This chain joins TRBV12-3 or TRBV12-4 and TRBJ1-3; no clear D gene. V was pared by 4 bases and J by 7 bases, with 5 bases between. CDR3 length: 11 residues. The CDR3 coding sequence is TGTGCCAGCAGTTCTAGGAACACCATATATTTT. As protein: CASSSRNTIYF.

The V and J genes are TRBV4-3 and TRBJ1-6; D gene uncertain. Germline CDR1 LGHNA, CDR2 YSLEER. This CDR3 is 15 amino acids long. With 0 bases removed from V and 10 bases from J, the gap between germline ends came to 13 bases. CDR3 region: CASSQDRGSRSPLHF. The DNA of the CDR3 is TGCGCCAGCAGCCAAGATCGCGGGTCGCGGTCACCCCTCCACTTT.

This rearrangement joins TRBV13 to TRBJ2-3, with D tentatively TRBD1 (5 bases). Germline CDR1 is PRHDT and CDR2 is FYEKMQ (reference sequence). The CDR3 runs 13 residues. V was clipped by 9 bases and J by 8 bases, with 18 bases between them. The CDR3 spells CASGAPKIGTQYF. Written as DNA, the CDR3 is TGTGCCAGTGGGGCCCCAAAAATTGGTACGCAGTATTTT.

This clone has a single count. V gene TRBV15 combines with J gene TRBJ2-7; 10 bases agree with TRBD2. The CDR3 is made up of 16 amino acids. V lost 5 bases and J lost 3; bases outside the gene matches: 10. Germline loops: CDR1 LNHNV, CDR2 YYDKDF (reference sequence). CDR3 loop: CATSGRRGLANYEQYF. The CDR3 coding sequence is TGTGCCACCAGCGGTCGCCGGGGACTAGCGAACTACGAGCAGTACTTC.

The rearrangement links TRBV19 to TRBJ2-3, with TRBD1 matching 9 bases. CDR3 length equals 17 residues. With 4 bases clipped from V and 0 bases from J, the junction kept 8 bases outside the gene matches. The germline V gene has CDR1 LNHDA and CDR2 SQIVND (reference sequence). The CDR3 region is CASSNPAGTGSTDTQYF. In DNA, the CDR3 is TGTGCCAGTAGTAACCCCGCCGGGACAGGGAGCACAGATACGCAGTATTTT.

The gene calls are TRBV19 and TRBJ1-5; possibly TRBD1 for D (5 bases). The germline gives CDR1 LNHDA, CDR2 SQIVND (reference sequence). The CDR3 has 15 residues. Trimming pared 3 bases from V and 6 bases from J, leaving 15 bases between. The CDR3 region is CASSILPGKVQPQHF. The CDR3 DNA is TGTGCCAGTAGTATCCTTCCAGGGAAGGTTCAGCCCCAGCATTTT.

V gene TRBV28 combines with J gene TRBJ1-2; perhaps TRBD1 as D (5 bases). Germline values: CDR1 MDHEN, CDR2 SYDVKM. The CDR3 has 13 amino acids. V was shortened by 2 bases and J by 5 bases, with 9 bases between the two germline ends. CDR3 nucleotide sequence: TGTGCCAGCAGTTTAAGACAGTTATATGGCTACACCTTC. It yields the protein CASSLRQLYGYTF.

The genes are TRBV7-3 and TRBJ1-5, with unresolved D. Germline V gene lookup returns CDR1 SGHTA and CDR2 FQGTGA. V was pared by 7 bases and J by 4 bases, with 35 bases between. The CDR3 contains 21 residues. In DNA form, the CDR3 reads TGTGCCAGCACCTACACTGACAAAGGTTTTAGTTTCTTTTTGAGAAATCAGCCCCAGCATTTT. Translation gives CASTYTDKGFSFFLRNQPQHF.

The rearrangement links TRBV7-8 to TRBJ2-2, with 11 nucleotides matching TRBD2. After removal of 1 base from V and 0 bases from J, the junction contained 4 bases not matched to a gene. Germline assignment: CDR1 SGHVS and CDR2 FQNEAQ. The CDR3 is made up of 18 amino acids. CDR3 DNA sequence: TGTGCCAGCAGCTTAGGAGGGACTAGCGGCCCGAACACCGGGGAGCTGTTTTTT. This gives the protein CASSLGGTSGPNTGELFF.